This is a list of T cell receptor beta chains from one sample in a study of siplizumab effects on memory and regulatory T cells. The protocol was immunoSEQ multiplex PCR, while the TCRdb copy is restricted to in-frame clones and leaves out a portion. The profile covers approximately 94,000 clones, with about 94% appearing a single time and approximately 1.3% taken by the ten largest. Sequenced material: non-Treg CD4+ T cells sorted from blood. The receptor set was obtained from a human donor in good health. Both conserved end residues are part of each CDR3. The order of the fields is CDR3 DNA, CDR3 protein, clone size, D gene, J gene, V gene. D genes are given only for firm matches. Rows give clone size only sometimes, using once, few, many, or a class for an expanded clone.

CDR3nt: TGTGCCAGCAGATTCGTGGCTAGCGGGAGTGGCACAGATACGCAGTATTTT; CDR3aa: CASRFVASGSGTDTQYF; abundance: once; d_gene: TRBD2; j_gene: TRBJ2-3; v_gene: TRBV27
CDR3nt: TGTGCCAGCAGTCCCGGGGGTGGAACCCACTACGAGCAGTACTTC; CDR3aa: CASSPGGGTHYEQYF; abundance: NA; d_gene: NA; j_gene: TRBJ2-7; v_gene: TRBV5-4
CDR3nt: TGTGCCAGTAGTATTGAGTGGGCCACCGGGGAGCTGTTTTTT; CDR3aa: CASSIEWATGELFF; abundance: NA; d_gene: NA; j_gene: TRBJ2-2; v_gene: TRBV19
CDR3nt: TGTGCCAGCAGTGTACTAGCGGGTAGGGAGACCCAGTACTTC; CDR3aa: CASSVLAGRETQYF; abundance: once; d_gene: TRBD2; j_gene: TRBJ2-5; v_gene: TRBV2
CDR3nt: TGCGCCAGCAGACTAGCGGGAGGTCTCGAGACCCAGTACTTC; CDR3aa: CASRLAGGLETQYF; abundance: NA; d_gene: TRBD2; j_gene: TRBJ2-5; v_gene: TRBV5-1
CDR3nt: TGTGCCAGCAGCACACCGGGACGGTCCTATGGCTACACCTTC; CDR3aa: CASSTPGRSYGYTF; abundance: NA; d_gene: NA; j_gene: TRBJ1-2; v_gene: TRBV9
CDR3nt: TGTGCCAGCACCCCCACGAGTGGGGCCAACGTCCTGACTTTC; CDR3aa: CASTPTSGANVLTF; abundance: once; d_gene: NA; j_gene: TRBJ2-6; v_gene: TRBV6-6
CDR3nt: TGTGCCAGCAGGCTAGCGGGGGCACGCACAGATACGCAGTATTTT; CDR3aa: CASRLAGARTDTQYF; abundance: NA; d_gene: TRBD2; j_gene: TRBJ2-3; v_gene: TRBV6-5
CDR3nt: TGCAGTGCTAGGCCGAATCCTGAAGCTTTCTTT; CDR3aa: CSARPNPEAFF; abundance: once; d_gene: NA; j_gene: TRBJ1-1; v_gene: TRBV20-1
CDR3nt: TGCGCCAGCAGCCCGGACGGGAGGCTGGGGACAGATACGCAGTATTTT; CDR3aa: CASSPDGRLGTDTQYF; abundance: NA; d_gene: TRBD2; j_gene: TRBJ2-3; v_gene: TRBV5-1
CDR3nt: TGTGCCAGCAGTAAGACAGGACAGCAGTACTTC; CDR3aa: CASSKTGQQYF; abundance: NA; d_gene: NA; j_gene: TRBJ2-7; v_gene: TRBV6-6
CDR3nt: TGTGCCAGCAGCAAGATAACCTCAGGGGTGCAAGGCTACACCTTC; CDR3aa: CASSKITSGVQGYTF; abundance: NA; d_gene: NA; j_gene: TRBJ1-2; v_gene: TRBV5-6
CDR3nt: TGTGCCAGCAGTGAACCCCCTAGCGGCCTCCAAGAGACCCAGTACTTC; CDR3aa: CASSEPPSGLQETQYF; abundance: few; d_gene: TRBD2; j_gene: TRBJ2-5; v_gene: TRBV2
CDR3nt: TGTGCCAGCACCGCCCGGGGGGAGCCGAGATCTTACGAGCAGTACTTC; CDR3aa: CASTARGEPRSYEQYF; abundance: NA; d_gene: NA; j_gene: TRBJ2-7; v_gene: TRBV21-1
CDR3nt: TGCGCCAGCAGCCTGCGGACAGGGGGCAGTTACATTCAGTACTTC; CDR3aa: CASSLRTGGSYIQYF; abundance: NA; d_gene: TRBD1; j_gene: TRBJ2-4; v_gene: TRBV5-1
CDR3nt: TGCGCCAGCAGGTGGGGCGAGGTGGGCACTGAAGCTTTCTTT; CDR3aa: CASRWGEVGTEAFF; abundance: NA; d_gene: NA; j_gene: TRBJ1-1; v_gene: TRBV5-1
CDR3nt: TGTGCCAGCAGTTACTCGAACGTATACGAGCAGTACTTC; CDR3aa: CASSYSNVYEQYF; abundance: once; d_gene: NA; j_gene: TRBJ2-7; v_gene: TRBV6-6
CDR3nt: TGTGCCAGCAGTGCCGCTCGCCTGGGGAATGAGCAGTTCTTC; CDR3aa: CASSAARLGNEQFF; abundance: NA; d_gene: NA; j_gene: TRBJ2-1; v_gene: TRBV6-6
CDR3nt: TGTGCCAGCAGCTCTGGACTAGCTCCCCGTGAGCAGTTCTTC; CDR3aa: CASSSGLAPREQFF; abundance: NA; d_gene: TRBD2; j_gene: TRBJ2-1; v_gene: TRBV7-3
CDR3nt: TGCGCCAGCAGCTTGGCTACGGGACTGGCGGGAGGTTCCTACGAGCAGTACTTC; CDR3aa: CASSLATGLAGGSYEQYF; abundance: NA; d_gene: TRBD2; j_gene: TRBJ2-7; v_gene: TRBV5-1
CDR3nt: TGTGCCAGCAGGAAGACAGAGGGCGAGCAGTACTTC; CDR3aa: CASRKTEGEQYF; abundance: NA; d_gene: NA; j_gene: TRBJ2-7; v_gene: TRBV2
CDR3nt: TGTGCCAGCAGCCGGATAGGGGGAGTCAACTACAATGAGCAGTTCTTC; CDR3aa: CASSRIGGVNYNEQFF; abundance: NA; d_gene: NA; j_gene: TRBJ2-1; v_gene: TRBV5-6
CDR3nt: TGTGCCAGCAGCCCCAACCAGGGGGCGAAAGCTTTCTTT; CDR3aa: CASSPNQGAKAFF; abundance: NA; d_gene: TRBD1; j_gene: TRBJ1-1; v_gene: TRBV5-4
CDR3nt: TGTGCCAGCAGCCCGGGGGCGGGAGCAACATCCTACGAGCAGTACTTC; CDR3aa: CASSPGAGATSYEQYF; abundance: NA; d_gene: NA; j_gene: TRBJ2-7; v_gene: TRBV11-3
CDR3nt: TGTGCCAGCAGCCAAGATACAGGGCCGAGTAGCTCCTACAATGAGCAGTTCTTC; CDR3aa: CASSQDTGPSSSYNEQFF; abundance: NA; d_gene: NA; j_gene: TRBJ2-1; v_gene: TRBV4-2
CDR3nt: TGTGCCAGCAGCGCCATTTTCAGGGGGCGCCTGGCTGGAGCTTTCTTT; CDR3aa: CASSAIFRGRLAGAFF; abundance: NA; d_gene: TRBD1; j_gene: TRBJ1-1; v_gene: TRBV7-9
CDR3nt: TGTGCCAGCTCACTCTCTAGCGGGAGGGCCCCCAATGAGCAGTTCTTC; CDR3aa: CASSLSSGRAPNEQFF; abundance: once; d_gene: TRBD2; j_gene: TRBJ2-1; v_gene: TRBV18
CDR3nt: TGTGCCAGTAGACCCGGGACAGGGGGCTCTGGGGCCAACGTCCTGACTTTC; CDR3aa: CASRPGTGGSGANVLTF; abundance: NA; d_gene: TRBD1; j_gene: TRBJ2-6; v_gene: TRBV19
CDR3nt: TGCGCCAGCAGCCAAGACAGGGGGGCAGCCGAGAGACCCCAGTACTTC; CDR3aa: CASSQDRGAAERPQYF; abundance: NA; d_gene: NA; j_gene: TRBJ2-5; v_gene: TRBV4-1
CDR3nt: TGTGCCAGCAGTTTATTTGTGGCTGAAGCTTTCTTT; CDR3aa: CASSLFVAEAFF; abundance: NA; d_gene: NA; j_gene: TRBJ1-1; v_gene: TRBV28
CDR3nt: TGTGCCAGCAGCTCACTAGCGGGAGTGGAAGAGACCCAGTACTTC; CDR3aa: CASSSLAGVEETQYF; abundance: NA; d_gene: TRBD2; j_gene: TRBJ2-5; v_gene: TRBV5-4
CDR3nt: TGTGCCAGAAGCTCGCTGGGACTAGCGGGAGGTAAAAACATTCAGTACTTC; CDR3aa: CARSSLGLAGGKNIQYF; abundance: NA; d_gene: TRBD2; j_gene: TRBJ2-4; v_gene: TRBV5-3
CDR3nt: TGCGCCAGCAGCTTCCCGGGGGCCCATGGCTACACCTTC; CDR3aa: CASSFPGAHGYTF; abundance: NA; d_gene: NA; j_gene: TRBJ1-2; v_gene: TRBV5-1
CDR3nt: TGTGCCATCAGTGACGTTGAATGGGGTATACTAGCCAAAAACATTCAGTACTTC; CDR3aa: CAISDVEWGILAKNIQYF; abundance: NA; d_gene: NA; j_gene: TRBJ2-4; v_gene: TRBV10-3
CDR3nt: TGTGCCAGCAGCGTAGTCAAGTCAGGGTTTCCGGATACGCAGTATTTT; CDR3aa: CASSVVKSGFPDTQYF; abundance: NA; d_gene: NA; j_gene: TRBJ2-3; v_gene: TRBV9
CDR3nt: TGCGCCAGCAGGACCGGGACTGGACCCTACAATGAGCAGTTCTTC; CDR3aa: CASRTGTGPYNEQFF; abundance: NA; d_gene: NA; j_gene: TRBJ2-1; v_gene: TRBV10-2
CDR3nt: TGTGCCAGCAGCAACACAGGGCTGGGTACTGAAGCTTTCTTT; CDR3aa: CASSNTGLGTEAFF; abundance: NA; d_gene: NA; j_gene: TRBJ1-1; v_gene: TRBV21-1
CDR3nt: TGTGCCACCAGCAGAGCAGGACTAGCAAGCAATGAGCAGTTCTTC; CDR3aa: CATSRAGLASNEQFF; abundance: NA; d_gene: TRBD2; j_gene: TRBJ2-1; v_gene: TRBV15
CDR3nt: TGTGCCAGCAGGCAAGGAGCGGTCACCGGGGAGCTGTTTTTT; CDR3aa: CASRQGAVTGELFF; abundance: NA; d_gene: NA; j_gene: TRBJ2-2; v_gene: TRBV2
CDR3nt: TGTGCCAGCAGCCCCGGGACTATGCAGTATTTT; CDR3aa: CASSPGTMQYF; abundance: NA; d_gene: TRBD2; j_gene: TRBJ2-3; v_gene: TRBV14
CDR3nt: TGTGCCAGCAGTTACTCGATACTGGTTTTGGATGAGCAGTTCTTC; CDR3aa: CASSYSILVLDEQFF; abundance: NA; d_gene: NA; j_gene: TRBJ2-1; v_gene: TRBV6-5
CDR3nt: TGTGCCAGCAGTGAACAGTTGGTCAGGGGTAATGAGCAGTTCTTC; CDR3aa: CASSEQLVRGNEQFF; abundance: NA; d_gene: NA; j_gene: TRBJ2-1; v_gene: TRBV2
CDR3nt: TGTGCCAGCAGTGCCAGGACTAGCGGGAACAATGAGCAGTTCTTC; CDR3aa: CASSARTSGNNEQFF; abundance: NA; d_gene: TRBD2; j_gene: TRBJ2-1; v_gene: TRBV2
CDR3nt: TGTGCCAGCAGCTTGGGTGACAGGGTTTCAGGGGCCCAGTACTTC; CDR3aa: CASSLGDRVSGAQYF; abundance: NA; d_gene: TRBD1; j_gene: TRBJ2-5; v_gene: TRBV5-5
CDR3nt: TGTGCCAGCACAAATCCCTCTAGCAATCAGCCCCAGCATTTT; CDR3aa: CASTNPSSNQPQHF; abundance: once; d_gene: NA; j_gene: TRBJ1-5; v_gene: TRBV2
CDR3nt: TGTGCCAGCAGCGAATACAGGGGTGGCCCGGTGGGGGATACGCAGTATTTT; CDR3aa: CASSEYRGGPVGDTQYF; abundance: NA; d_gene: TRBD1; j_gene: TRBJ2-3; v_gene: TRBV5-6
CDR3nt: TGTGCCAGCAGCTTCCTTGGGGGCGTTGGAAACACCATATATTTT; CDR3aa: CASSFLGGVGNTIYF; abundance: NA; d_gene: NA; j_gene: TRBJ1-3; v_gene: TRBV7-2
CDR3nt: TGTGCAAGTCGCTCAGAACCGGGACTAGCAGCTACAGATACGCAGTATTTT; CDR3aa: CASRSEPGLAATDTQYF; abundance: NA; d_gene: NA; j_gene: TRBJ2-3; v_gene: TRBV12-2
CDR3nt: TGTGCCAGCAGCTTGGGAGGACTAGCGGGAGCAGAGACCCAGTACTTC; CDR3aa: CASSLGGLAGAETQYF; abundance: NA; d_gene: TRBD2; j_gene: TRBJ2-5; v_gene: TRBV11-3
CDR3nt: TGCGCCAGCAGGGTTAGCGCCTCAGAAGATACGCAGTATTTT; CDR3aa: CASRVSASEDTQYF; abundance: NA; d_gene: NA; j_gene: TRBJ2-3; v_gene: TRBV10-1
CDR3nt: TGCGCCAGCAGCCCGGGACTAGCGGGAGTAGGATTGGGCGGGGAGCTGTCTTTT; CDR3aa: CASSPGLAGVGLGGELSF; abundance: NA; d_gene: TRBD2; j_gene: TRBJ2-2; v_gene: TRBV4-1
CDR3nt: TGTGCCTGGAGTCTAGGAAACACAGATACGCAGTATTTT; CDR3aa: CAWSLGNTDTQYF; abundance: once; d_gene: NA; j_gene: TRBJ2-3; v_gene: TRBV30